The sequence of this T cell receptor beta chain was determined in a study of shared clonotypes between healthy human individuals. Researchers partitioned CD4+ cells into CD45RA+ naive and CD45RA-negative memory subsets. Deletions cut 3 bases from V and 9 bases from J, with 6 bases between. The CDR3 runs to 11 residues. Germline V gives CDR1 SGHAT, CDR2 FQDESV (reference sequence). The genomic DNA of each subset was split evenly across several immunoSEQ plates. Authors' data handling: Filtering was not the same, since immunoSEQ gave junction-only sequences without quality scores. Some clones are missing from TCRdb's copy, which holds only in-frame ones; the method was immunoSEQ multiplex PCR. Clonal size and the V and J genes are those of that table, whereas D and trimming came from the DNA. The sample has a few hundred thousand clones, 97% seen once.

Sequencing was carried out using naive CD4+ T cells sorted from blood. Subset reported: CD45RA+ positively selected. The rearrangement joins TRBV11-1 to TRBJ2-1; no definite D call. The sequence came from a woman aged 25 to 45 in good health. The CDR3 loop is CASSFKSEQFF. The CDR3 DNA reads TGTGCCAGCAGCTTTAAGAGTGAGCAGTTCTTC. Complete variable domain (other parts from reference TRBV11-1 and TRBJ2-1): EAEVAQSPRYKITEKSQAVAFWCDPISGHATLYWYRQILGQGPELLVQFQDESVVDDSQLPKDRFSAERLKGVDSTLKIQPAELGDSAMYLCASSFKSEQFFGPGTRLTVL.